This T cell receptor (beta chain) emerged from a study of technical replicates of blood from a handful of donors. Repertoires were generated with immunoSEQ multiplex PCR, while TCRdb's copy carries only in-frame clones and drops some. The table includes tens of thousands of clones, more than 85% detected once. This CDR3 spans 14 amino acids. The V and J ends lost 5 bases and 2 bases, in that order; junction bases with no gene match: 2. CDR1 and CDR2 (germline): MGHDK, SYGVNS. The source material was T cells isolated from PBMCs. V and J are TRBV25-1 and TRBJ2-3; 9 bases match TRBD1. This sequence originates from a human donor in good health. CDR3 coding DNA: TGTGCCAGCAGTTGGGACAGGGTCACAGATACGCAGTATTTT. Its protein is CASSWDRVTDTQYF.